This is a list of T cell receptor beta chains from one sample in a study of shared T cell receptors in the human thymus. Libraries were prepared by immunoSEQ multiplex PCR; TCRdb keeps only in-frame clonotypes and omits some of them. Seen here are 630,000 or so clones, 87% observed once, and the top ten hold 0.009% to 0.0095%. The same data also went into a second study, on human thymus T cells.

The specimen was thymocytes. The receptors stem from a boy in the first two years of life with a congenital heart defect. Both conserved end residues are part of each CDR3. The D gene is left open where the match is weak. Size values are once, few and many counts, or a class for expanded clones, and some rows have none.

clone_size | j_call | d_call | v_call | cdr3_aa | cdr3_nt
- | TRBJ1-2 | - | TRBV5-4 | CASSLQGVFYGYTF | TGTGCCAGCAGCTTACAAGGGGTTTTTTATGGCTACACCTTC
few | TRBJ1-1 | TRBD1 | TRBV19 | CASTEGGDRVNTEAFF | TGTGCCAGTACAGAGGGGGGAGACAGGGTGAACACTGAAGCTTTCTTT
- | TRBJ2-3 | - | TRBV10-1 | CASSESTSYTQYF | TGCGCCAGCAGTGAGTCGACAAGCTACACGCAGTATTTT
- | TRBJ1-2 | - | TRBV4-3 | CASSPTRGGGYGYTF | TGCGCCAGCAGCCCAACACGAGGGGGGGGTTATGGCTACACCTTC
- | TRBJ2-1 | TRBD2 | TRBV29-1 | CSVLGLAGGREQFF | TGCAGCGTTCTAGGACTAGCGGGGGGACGTGAGCAGTTCTTC
- | TRBJ1-2 | TRBD1 | TRBV6-6 | CASSRGQGDNYGYTF | TGTGCCAGCAGTAGGGGACAGGGTGATAACTATGGCTACACCTTC
- | TRBJ2-2 | - | TRBV19 | CASSMGGLSANTGELFF | TGTGCCAGTAGTATGGGCGGACTAAGTGCGAACACCGGGGAGCTGTTTTTT
- | TRBJ2-5 | - | TRBV12-2 | CASRLTGGIETQYF | TGTGCAAGTCGTCTCACAGGGGGCATAGAGACCCAGTACTTC
- | TRBJ2-5 | TRBD2 | TRBV19 | CASSIPGLTGQETQYF | TGTGCCAGTAGTATCCCGGGACTAACCGGACAAGAGACCCAGTACTTC
- | TRBJ2-1 | - | TRBV7-9 | CASSLLRDWPYNEQFF | TGTGCCAGCAGCCTGCTCCGGGACTGGCCTTACAATGAGCAGTTCTTC
- | TRBJ2-2 | TRBD2 | TRBV27 | CASSRTSGTQNTGELFF | TGTGCCAGCAGTAGAACTAGCGGGACCCAGAACACCGGGGAGCTGTTTTTT
- | TRBJ2-7 | - | TRBV11-2 | CASSFLSYEQYF | TGTGCCAGCAGCTTCCTTAGCTACGAGCAGTACTTC
- | TRBJ1-6 | - | TRBV15 | CATSTNLGGSYNSPLHF | TGTGCCACCAGCACAAACCTTGGCGGCTCCTATAATTCACCCCTCCACTTT
- | TRBJ2-3 | TRBD2 | TRBV7-3 | CASSQTVAGGTDTQYF | TGTGCCAGCAGCCAAACAGTAGCGGGAGGCACAGATACGCAGTATTTT
once | TRBJ2-2 | - | TRBV6-5 | CASSYSFTGELFF | TGTGCCAGCAGTTACAGCTTTACCGGGGAGCTGTTTTTT
- | TRBJ2-5 | TRBD1 | TRBV27 | CASSPHWTGKETQYF | TGTGCCAGCAGTCCCCACTGGACAGGGAAAGAGACCCAGTACTTC
- | TRBJ2-6 | TRBD1 | TRBV27 | CASSLYPWRTGDSSGANVLTF | TGTGCCAGCAGTTTATATCCCTGGAGGACAGGCGATAGCTCTGGGGCCAACGTCCTGACTTTC
- | TRBJ1-1 | - | TRBV11-2 | CASSPEGPHFGAFF | TGTGCCAGCAGCCCGGAGGGACCCCACTTTGGGGCTTTCTTT
- | TRBJ1-5 | TRBD1 | TRBV19 | CASSSPTGSHQPQHF | TGTGCCAGTAGTAGCCCGACAGGGTCTCACCAGCCCCAGCATTTT
- | TRBJ2-1 | - | TRBV12-5 | CASGRIHSGPGNEQFF | TGTGCTAGTGGCCGGATTCATAGCGGACCTGGCAATGAGCAGTTCTTC
once | TRBJ1-5 | TRBD1 | TRBV28 | CASSLDRVDQPQHF | TGTGCCAGCAGCCTGGACAGGGTAGATCAGCCCCAGCATTTT
- | TRBJ2-7 | - | TRBV18 | CASSPNLKRSARDLSYEQYF | TGTGCCAGCTCACCAAACTTGAAGCGAAGCGCGAGAGACCTCTCCTACGAGCAGTACTTC
- | TRBJ1-2 | - | TRBV6-5 | CASTQGGQGYTF | TGTGCCAGCACCCAGGGAGGCCAGGGCTACACCTTC
- | TRBJ2-2 | TRBD2 | TRBV15 | CATSREGSGIPYGELFF | TGTGCCACCAGCAGAGAGGGTAGCGGGATTCCATACGGGGAGCTGTTTTTT
once | TRBJ2-7 | TRBD2 | TRBV4-3 | CASSRLAHSYEQYF | TGCGCCAGCAGCCGACTAGCACACTCCTACGAGCAGTACTTC
once | TRBJ2-3 | TRBD2 | TRBV30 | CAWSTPRTSGTDTQYF | TGTGCCTGGAGTACCCCCCGGACTAGCGGCACAGATACGCAGTATTTT
- | TRBJ2-7 | - | TRBV5-4 | CASNHGGTDNSYEQYF | TGTGCCAGCAACCATGGGGGGACAGACAACTCCTACGAGCAGTACTTC
- | TRBJ2-5 | TRBD1 | TRBV28 | CASNRGETQYF | TGTGCCAGCAACAGGGGAGAGACCCAGTACTTC
- | TRBJ2-7 | - | TRBV25-1 | CASSETGNPYYEQYF | TGTGCCAGCAGTGAAACCGGGAACCCCTACTACGAGCAGTACTTC
- | TRBJ1-2 | - | TRBV19 | CASSILAGIGLNGYTF | TGTGCCAGTAGTATTCTTGCGGGTATCGGACTCAATGGCTACACCTTC
- | TRBJ2-3 | TRBD2 | TRBV25-1 | CASSEARGLAGFTDTQYF | TGTGCCAGCAGTGAGGCGAGGGGACTAGCGGGATTCACAGATACGCAGTATTTT
- | TRBJ2-6 | TRBD1 | TRBV28 | CASGRQGSGANVLTF | TGTGCCAGCGGTAGACAGGGCTCTGGGGCCAACGTCCTGACTTTC
- | TRBJ2-1 | - | TRBV27 | CASSLRAGLYNEQFF | TGTGCCAGCTCACTACGGGCAGGACTATACAATGAGCAGTTCTTC
few | TRBJ1-1 | - | TRBV11-2 | CASNGTREVTEAFF | TGTGCCAGCAACGGCACTAGGGAGGTAACTGAAGCTTTCTTT
- | TRBJ1-5 | - | TRBV10-1 | CASSEQGNQPQHF | TGCGCCAGCAGTGAACAGGGCAATCAGCCCCAGCATTTT
- | TRBJ1-1 | - | TRBV12-1 | CASSFGGYNTEAFF | TGTGCCAGCAGCTTTGGCGGCTACAACACTGAAGCTTTCTTT
- | TRBJ2-5 | - | TRBV5-4 | CASSFKTEETQYF | TGTGCCAGCAGCTTTAAGACAGAAGAGACCCAGTACTTC
once | TRBJ1-1 | TRBD1 | TRBV5-1 | CASSLPGQGLDTEAFF | TGCGCCAGCAGCTTGCCGGGACAGGGGTTGGATACTGAAGCTTTCTTT
- | TRBJ2-1 | TRBD2 | TRBV30 | CAWSQGTSGSYNEQFF | TGTGCCTGGAGCCAAGGGACTAGCGGTTCCTACAATGAGCAGTTCTTC
- | TRBJ2-1 | - | TRBV5-6 | CASSSPGQGYNEQFF | TGTGCCAGCAGCTCTCCAGGCCAGGGTTACAATGAGCAGTTCTTC
- | TRBJ1-5 | - | TRBV4-3 | CASSQDGHGQPQHF | TGCGCCAGCAGCCAAGATGGGCATGGACAGCCCCAGCATTTT
- | TRBJ2-7 | - | TRBV7-2 | CASSLRRDPLEQYF | TGTGCCAGCAGCTTACGGAGGGACCCCCTCGAGCAGTACTTC
- | TRBJ1-5 | - | TRBV28 | CASSLLASRFLSNQPQHF | TGTGCCAGCAGTTTATTAGCCTCCCGGTTTCTTAGCAATCAGCCCCAGCATTTT
once | TRBJ2-5 | - | TRBV7-8 | CASSSPDQETQYF | TGTGCCAGCAGCTCCCCCGACCAAGAGACCCAGTACTTC
once | TRBJ2-1 | TRBD2 | TRBV29-1 | CSVCLFGTSEYNEQFF | TGCAGCGTATGCCTATTCGGGACTAGCGAGTACAATGAGCAGTTCTTC
- | TRBJ1-6 | - | TRBV2 | CASSGKGLNSPLHF | TGTGCCAGCAGCGGGAAGGGACTTAATTCACCCCTCCACTTT